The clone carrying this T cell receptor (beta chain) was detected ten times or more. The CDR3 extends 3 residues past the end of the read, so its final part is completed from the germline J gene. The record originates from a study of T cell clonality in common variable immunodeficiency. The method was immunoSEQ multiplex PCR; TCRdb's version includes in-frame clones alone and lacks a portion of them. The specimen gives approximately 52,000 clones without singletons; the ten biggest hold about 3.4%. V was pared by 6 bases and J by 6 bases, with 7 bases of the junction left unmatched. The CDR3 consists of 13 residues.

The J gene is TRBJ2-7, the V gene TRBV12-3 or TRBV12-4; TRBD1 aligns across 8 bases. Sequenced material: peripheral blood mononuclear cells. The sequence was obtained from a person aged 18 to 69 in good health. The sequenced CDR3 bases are TGTGCCAGCAGGGTTGCAGGGGGCCGCGAG. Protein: CASRVAGGRE. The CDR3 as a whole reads CASRVAGGREQYF.